This T cell receptor (beta chain) was retrieved from a study of a mutant IDH1 vaccine in newly diagnosed glioma. CDR3 length: 17 residues. The ends were cut back, 3 bases at V and 0 bases at J, with 17 bases in the middle. Germline V gives CDR1 GTSNPN, CDR2 SVGIG (reference sequence). Points on this clone: Its antigen is as yet unknown.

Time point denoted: week 35, safety follow-up. Doses consisted of 300 ug of mutant IDH1 20-mer peptide each, paired with topical imiquimod. Sequenced by immunoSEQ multiplex PCR; TCRdb stores in-frame clones only, minus some. Among 25,000 to 40,000 clones listed, approximately 80% were seen once. This clonotype was obtained from a man aged 30 to 45 with glioma. Sequenced material: PBMCs, taken from a glioma patient whose treatment included an IDH1 peptide vaccine. This chain uses TRBV30 with TRBJ1-4; D is ambiguous. CDR3 protein: CAWSPAAPGATNEKLFF. The CDR3 DNA reads as TGTGCCTGGAGCCCAGCCGCCCCCGGGGCAACTAATGAAAAACTGTTTTTT.